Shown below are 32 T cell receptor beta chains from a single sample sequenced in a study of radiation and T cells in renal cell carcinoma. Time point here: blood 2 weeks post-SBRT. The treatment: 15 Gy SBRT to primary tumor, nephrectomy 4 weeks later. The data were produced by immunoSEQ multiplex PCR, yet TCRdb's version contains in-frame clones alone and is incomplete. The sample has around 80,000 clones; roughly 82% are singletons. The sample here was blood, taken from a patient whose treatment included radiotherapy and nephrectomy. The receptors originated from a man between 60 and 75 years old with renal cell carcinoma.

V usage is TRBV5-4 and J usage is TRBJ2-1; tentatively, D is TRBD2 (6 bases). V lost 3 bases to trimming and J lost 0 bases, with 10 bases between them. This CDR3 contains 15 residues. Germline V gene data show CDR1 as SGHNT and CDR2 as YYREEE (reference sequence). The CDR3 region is CASSWVSGSYNEQFF. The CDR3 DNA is TGTGCCAGCAGCTGGGTTAGCGGCTCCTACAATGAGCAGTTCTTC.

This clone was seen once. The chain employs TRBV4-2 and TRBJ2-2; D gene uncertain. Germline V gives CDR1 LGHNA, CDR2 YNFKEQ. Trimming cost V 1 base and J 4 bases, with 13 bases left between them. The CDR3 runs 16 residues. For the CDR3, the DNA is TGTGCCAGCAGCCAAGGCGCCAGAGAGATCACCGGGGAGCTGTTTTTT. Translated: CASSQGAREITGELFF.

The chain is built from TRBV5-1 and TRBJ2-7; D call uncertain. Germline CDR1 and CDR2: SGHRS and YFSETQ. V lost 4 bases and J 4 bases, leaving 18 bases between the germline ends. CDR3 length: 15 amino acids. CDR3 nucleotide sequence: TGCGCCAGCAGCCAAGAGGATGCAGTAAGTTACGAGCAGTACTTC. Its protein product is CASSQEDAVSYEQYF. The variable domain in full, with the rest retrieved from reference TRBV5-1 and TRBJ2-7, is KAGVTQTPRYLIKTRGQQVTLSCSPISGHRSVSWYQQTPGQGLQFLFEYFSETQRNKGNFPGRFSGRQFSNSRSEMNVSTLELGDSALYLCASSQEDAVSYEQYFGPGTRLTVT.

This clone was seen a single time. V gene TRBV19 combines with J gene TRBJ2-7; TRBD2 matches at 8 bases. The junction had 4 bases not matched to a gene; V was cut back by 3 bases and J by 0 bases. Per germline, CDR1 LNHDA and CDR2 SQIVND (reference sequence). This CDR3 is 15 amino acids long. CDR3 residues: CASSIYSGTSYEQYF. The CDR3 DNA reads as TGTGCCAGTAGTATTTATAGCGGGACCTCCTACGAGCAGTACTTC.

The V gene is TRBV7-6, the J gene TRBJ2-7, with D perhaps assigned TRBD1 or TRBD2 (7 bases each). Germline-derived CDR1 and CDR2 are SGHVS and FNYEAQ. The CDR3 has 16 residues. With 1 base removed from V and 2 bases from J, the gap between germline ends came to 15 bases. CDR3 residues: CASSLGGGQLAYEQYF. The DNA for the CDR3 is TGTGCCAGCAGCTTAGGGGGGGGACAGCTTGCCTACGAGCAGTACTTC.

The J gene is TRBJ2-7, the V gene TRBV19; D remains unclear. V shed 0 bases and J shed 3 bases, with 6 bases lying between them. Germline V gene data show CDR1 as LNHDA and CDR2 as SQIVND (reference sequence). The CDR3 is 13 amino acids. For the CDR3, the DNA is TGTGCCAGTAGTATAGAGCGTGACTACGAGCAGTACTTC. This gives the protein CASSIERDYEQYF.

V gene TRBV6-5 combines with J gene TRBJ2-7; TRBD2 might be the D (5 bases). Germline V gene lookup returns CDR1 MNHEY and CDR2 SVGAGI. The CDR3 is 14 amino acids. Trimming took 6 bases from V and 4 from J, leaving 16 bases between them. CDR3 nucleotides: TGTGCCAGCAGACCAACTAGGTCGAGTTACGAGCAGTACTTC. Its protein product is CASRPTRSSYEQYF.

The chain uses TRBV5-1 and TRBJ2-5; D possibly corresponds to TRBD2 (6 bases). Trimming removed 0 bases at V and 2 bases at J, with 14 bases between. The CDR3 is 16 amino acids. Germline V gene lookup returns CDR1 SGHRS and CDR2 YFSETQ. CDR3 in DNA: TGCGCCAGCAGCTTGGAGGTAGCGGTGGGTCAAGAGACCCAGTACTTC. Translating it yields CASSLEVAVGQETQYF.

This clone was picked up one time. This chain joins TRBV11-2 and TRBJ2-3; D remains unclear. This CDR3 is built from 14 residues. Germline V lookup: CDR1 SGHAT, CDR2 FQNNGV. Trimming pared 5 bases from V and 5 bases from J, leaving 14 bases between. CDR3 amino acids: CASSPRREKDTQYF. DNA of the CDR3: TGTGCCAGCAGCCCACGCCGAGAGAAAGATACGCAGTATTTT.

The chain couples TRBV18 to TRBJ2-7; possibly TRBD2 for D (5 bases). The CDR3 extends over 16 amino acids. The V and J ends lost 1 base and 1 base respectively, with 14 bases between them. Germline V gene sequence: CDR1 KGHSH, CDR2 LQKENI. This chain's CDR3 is CASSPRGPRRSYEQYF. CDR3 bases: TGTGCCAGCTCACCACGCGGCCCACGGAGGTCCTACGAGCAGTACTTC. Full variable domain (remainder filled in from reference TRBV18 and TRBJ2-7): NAGVMQNPRHLVRRRGQEARLRCSPMKGHSHVYWYRQLPEEGLKFMVYLQKENIIDESGMPKERFSAEFPKEGPSILRIQQVVRGDSAAYFCASSPRGPRRSYEQYFGPGTRLTVT.

CDR3 in DNA: TGTGCCAGCAGTGAAGCGACAGCGGGACCTTACAATGAGCAGTTCTTC. Amino acid sequence: CASSEATAGPYNEQFF. This rearrangement joins TRBV6-1 to TRBJ2-1; 7 bases agree with TRBD2. Germline V gives CDR1 MNHNS, CDR2 SASEGT. The CDR3 contains 16 residues. V lost 0 bases to trimming and J lost 4 bases; unmatched junction nucleotides: 6.

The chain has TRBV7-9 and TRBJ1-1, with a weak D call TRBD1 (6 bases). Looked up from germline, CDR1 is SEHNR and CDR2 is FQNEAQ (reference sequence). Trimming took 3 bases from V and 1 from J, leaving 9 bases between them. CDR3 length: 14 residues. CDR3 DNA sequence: TGTGCCAGCAGCTTGGGACAATCGAACACTGAAGCTTTCTTT. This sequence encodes CASSLGQSNTEAFF.

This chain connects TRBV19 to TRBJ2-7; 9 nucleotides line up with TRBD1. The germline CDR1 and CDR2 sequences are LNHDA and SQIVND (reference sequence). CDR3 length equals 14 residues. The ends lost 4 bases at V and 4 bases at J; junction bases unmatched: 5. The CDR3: CASSSGQGLYEQYF. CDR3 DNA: TGTGCCAGTAGTAGCGGACAGGGGTTATACGAGCAGTACTTC.

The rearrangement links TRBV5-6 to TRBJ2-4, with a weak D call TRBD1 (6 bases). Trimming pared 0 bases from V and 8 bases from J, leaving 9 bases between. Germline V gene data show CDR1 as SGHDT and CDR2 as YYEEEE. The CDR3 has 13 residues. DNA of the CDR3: TGTGCCAGCAGCTTGGTCAGGGGTGACATTCAGTACTTC. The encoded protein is CASSLVRGDIQYF.

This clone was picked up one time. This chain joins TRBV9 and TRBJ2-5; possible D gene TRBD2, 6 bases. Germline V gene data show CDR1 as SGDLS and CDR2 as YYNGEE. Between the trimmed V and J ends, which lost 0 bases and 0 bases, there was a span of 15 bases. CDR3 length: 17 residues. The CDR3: CASSVAPGEVYQETQYF. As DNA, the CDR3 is TGTGCCAGCAGCGTAGCACCGGGAGAAGTTTACCAAGAGACCCAGTACTTC.

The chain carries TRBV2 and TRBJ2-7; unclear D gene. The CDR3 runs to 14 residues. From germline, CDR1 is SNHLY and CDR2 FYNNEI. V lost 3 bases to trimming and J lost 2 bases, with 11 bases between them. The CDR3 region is CASSDSAYTYEQYF. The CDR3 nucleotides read TGTGCCAGCAGTGACTCCGCATATACCTACGAGCAGTACTTC.

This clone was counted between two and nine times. The DNA for the CDR3 is TGCGCCAGCAGCGGGCCTGACTACAATGAGCAGTTCTTC. It encodes CASSGPDYNEQFF. V gene TRBV5-1 combines with J gene TRBJ2-1; no definite D call. Trimming cost V 4 bases and J 3 bases, with 8 bases left between them. The CDR3 covers 13 residues. Germline loops: CDR1 SGHRS, CDR2 YFSETQ.

Written as DNA, the CDR3 is TGTGCCAGCAGCCAAGTTAATGAGCAGTTCTTC. Translating gives CASSQVNEQFF. The chain recombines TRBV14 with TRBJ2-1; D uncertain. V was shortened by 1 base and J by 7 bases, with 2 bases between the two germline ends. CDR1 is SGHDN, CDR2 FVKESK, per germline. The CDR3 runs to 11 residues. The full variable domain, in which reference TRBV14 and TRBJ2-1 provide the parts outside the CDR3, is EAGVTQFPSHSVIEKGQTVTLRCDPISGHDNLYWYRRVMGKEIKFLLHFVKESKQDESGMPNNRFLAERTGGTYSTLKVQPAELEDSGVYFCASSQVNEQFFGPGTRLTVL.

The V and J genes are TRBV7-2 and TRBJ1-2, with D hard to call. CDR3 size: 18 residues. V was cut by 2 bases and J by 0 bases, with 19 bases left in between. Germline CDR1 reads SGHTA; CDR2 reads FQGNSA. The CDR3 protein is CASSLRPPTIQANYGYTF. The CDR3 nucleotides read TGTGCCAGCAGCTTAAGGCCCCCAACGATCCAAGCTAACTATGGCTACACCTTC.

The CDR3 DNA reads as TGTGCCAGCAGTGAGGATAGCGGCTCTGGGGCCAACGTCCTGACTTTC. This gives the protein CASSEDSGSGANVLTF. The chain links TRBV6-4 to TRBJ2-6; TRBD2 might be the D (6 bases). The CDR3 is 16 amino acids. Trimming removed 3 bases at V and 0 bases at J, with 9 bases between. Germline CDR1 and CDR2: MRHNA and SNTAGT.

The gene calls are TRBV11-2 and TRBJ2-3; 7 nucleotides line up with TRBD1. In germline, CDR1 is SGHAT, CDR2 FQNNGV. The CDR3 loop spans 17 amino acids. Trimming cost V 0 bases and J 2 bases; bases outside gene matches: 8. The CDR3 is CASSLDQGRGSTDTQYF. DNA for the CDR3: TGTGCCAGCAGCTTAGATCAGGGCAGGGGGTCCACAGATACGCAGTATTTT. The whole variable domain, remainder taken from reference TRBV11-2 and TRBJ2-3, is EAGVAQSPRYKIIEKRQSVAFWCNPISGHATLYWYQQILGQGPKLLIQFQNNGVVDDSQLPKDRFSAERLKGVDSTLKIQPAKLEDSAVYLCASSLDQGRGSTDTQYFGPGTRLTVL.

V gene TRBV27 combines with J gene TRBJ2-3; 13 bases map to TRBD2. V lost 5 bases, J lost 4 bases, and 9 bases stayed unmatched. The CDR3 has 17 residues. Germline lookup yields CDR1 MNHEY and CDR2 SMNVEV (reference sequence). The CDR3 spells CASSLTGTSGNPDTQYF. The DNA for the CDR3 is TGTGCCAGCAGTCTTACCGGGACTAGCGGGAATCCAGATACGCAGTATTTT.

CDR3 in DNA: TGTGCCAGCAGCTTAGGTACGCAGTATTTT. As protein: CASSLGTQYF. V is TRBV7-2 and J is TRBJ2-3; no clear D gene. V lost 1 base, J lost 8 bases, and 1 base lay in between. The CDR3 has 10 residues. From germline, CDR1 is SGHTA and CDR2 FQGNSA.

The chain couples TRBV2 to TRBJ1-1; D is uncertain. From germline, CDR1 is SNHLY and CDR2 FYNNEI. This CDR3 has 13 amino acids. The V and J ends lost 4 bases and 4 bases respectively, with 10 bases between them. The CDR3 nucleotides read TGTGCCAGCAGTGTGGGCCGGTCCACTGAAGCTTTCTTT. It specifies CASSVGRSTEAFF.

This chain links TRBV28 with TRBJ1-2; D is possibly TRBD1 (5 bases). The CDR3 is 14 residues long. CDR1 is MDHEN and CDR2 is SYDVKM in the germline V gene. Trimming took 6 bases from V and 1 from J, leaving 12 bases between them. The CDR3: CASSLWRGNYGYTF. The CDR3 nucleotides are TGTGCCAGCAGCCTATGGAGGGGTAACTATGGCTACACCTTC.

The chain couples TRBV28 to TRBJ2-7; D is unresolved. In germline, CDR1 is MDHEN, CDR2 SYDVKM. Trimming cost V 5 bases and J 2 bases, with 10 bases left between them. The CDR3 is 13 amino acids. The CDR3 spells CASSKRPTYEQYF. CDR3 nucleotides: TGTGCCAGCAGTAAGCGACCTACCTACGAGCAGTACTTC.

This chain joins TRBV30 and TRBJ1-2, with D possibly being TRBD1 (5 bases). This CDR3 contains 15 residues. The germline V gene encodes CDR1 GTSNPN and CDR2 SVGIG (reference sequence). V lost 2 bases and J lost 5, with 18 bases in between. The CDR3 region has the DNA TGTGCCTGGAGTCCCCCGTGGGACCAAGAATATGGCTACACCTTC. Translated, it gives CAWSPPWDQEYGYTF.

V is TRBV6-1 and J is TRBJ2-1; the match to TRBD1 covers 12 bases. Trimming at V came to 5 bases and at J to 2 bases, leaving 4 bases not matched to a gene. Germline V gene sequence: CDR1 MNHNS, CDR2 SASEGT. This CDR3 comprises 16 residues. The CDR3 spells CASSQGTGGTYNEQFF. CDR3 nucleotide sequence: TGTGCCAGCAGTCAAGGGACAGGGGGCACCTACAATGAGCAGTTCTTC.

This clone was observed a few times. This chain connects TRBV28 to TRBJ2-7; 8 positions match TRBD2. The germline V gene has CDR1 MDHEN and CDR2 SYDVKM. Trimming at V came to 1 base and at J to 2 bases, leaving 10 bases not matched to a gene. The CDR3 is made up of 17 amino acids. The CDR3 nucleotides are TGTGCCAGCAGTTTATTGGGTGGAGCGGGAGCGGCCTACGAGCAGTACTTC. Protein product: CASSLLGGAGAAYEQYF.

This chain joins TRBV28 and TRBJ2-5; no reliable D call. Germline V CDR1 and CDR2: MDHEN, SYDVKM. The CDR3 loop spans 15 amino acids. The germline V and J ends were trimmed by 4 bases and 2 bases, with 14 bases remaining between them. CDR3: CASSSRSLGQETQYF. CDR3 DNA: TGTGCCAGCAGTTCAAGGTCGTTGGGTCAAGAGACCCAGTACTTC.

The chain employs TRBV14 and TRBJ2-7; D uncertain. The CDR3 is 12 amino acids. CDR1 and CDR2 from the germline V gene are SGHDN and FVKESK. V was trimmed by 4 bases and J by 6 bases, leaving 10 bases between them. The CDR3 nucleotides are TGTGCCAGCAGCCCGCGTCCCACCGAGCAGTACTTC. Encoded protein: CASSPRPTEQYF.

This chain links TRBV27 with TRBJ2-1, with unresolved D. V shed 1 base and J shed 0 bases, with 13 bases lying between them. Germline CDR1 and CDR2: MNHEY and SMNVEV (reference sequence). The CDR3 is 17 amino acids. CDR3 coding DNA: TGTGCCAGCAGTTTATACCCTCCATATTCCTCCTACAATGAGCAGTTCTTC. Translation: CASSLYPPYSSYNEQFF.